These 7 T cell receptor beta chains came from one sample sequenced in a study of cytomegalovirus exposure and HLA in healthy donors. With 60 Vbeta and 13 Jbeta primers, the PCR was carried out. This table comes from immunoSEQ multiplex PCR, and its TCRdb copy is limited to in-frame clones, with some not included. The sample consists of about 110,000 clones, about 80% of them appearing once. Source material: PBMCs. These receptors were collected from a man aged 25 to 40 in good health and CMV-seronegative.

This rearrangement joins TRBV10-1 to TRBJ2-7, with a tentative D call TRBD2 (5 bases). Between the trimmed V and J ends, which lost 11 bases and 2 bases, there was a span of 13 bases. The CDR3 has 12 residues. Germline V gene sequence: CDR1 WNHNN, CDR2 SYGVQD (reference sequence). Here the CDR3 DNA reads TGCGCCGATGGGCGGAGGCCCTACGAGCAGTACTTC. Amino acid sequence: CADGRRPYEQYF.

V and J are TRBV7-6 and TRBJ2-7; 8 bases are shared with TRBD2. This CDR3 is built from 17 residues. CDR1 is SGHVS, CDR2 FNYEAQ, per germline. After removal of 5 bases from V and 3 bases from J, the junction contained 15 bases not matched to a gene. The CDR3 nucleotides read TGTGCCAGCAGCCCATTGGCCGGGGGGGGGAGCTACTACGAGCAGTACTTC. It is translated as CASSPLAGGGSYYEQYF.

The chain has TRBV2 and TRBJ2-5; maybe TRBD1 (5 bases). Trimming cost V 6 bases and J 6 bases, with 20 bases left between them. Germline loops: CDR1 SNHLY, CDR2 FYNNEI. The CDR3 contains 15 residues. The CDR3 sequence: CASRAQGLEVQTQYF. In nucleotides, the CDR3 is TGTGCCAGCAGAGCCCAGGGTCTAGAGGTGCAGACCCAGTACTTC.

This chain links TRBV5-1 with TRBJ2-7; 9 nucleotides align to TRBD1. The CDR3 has 13 amino acids. V was pared by 3 bases and J by 4 bases, with 2 bases of the junction left unmatched. Per the germline V gene, CDR1 is SGHRS and CDR2 is YFSETQ. The CDR3 region has the DNA TGCGCCAGCAGCTGGGACAGGGAATACGAGCAGTACTTC. It specifies CASSWDREYEQYF. The entire variable domain, with the rest obtained from reference TRBV5-1 and TRBJ2-7, is as follows: KAGVTQTPRYLIKTRGQQVTLSCSPISGHRSVSWYQQTPGQGLQFLFEYFSETQRNKGNFPGRFSGRQFSNSRSEMNVSTLELGDSALYLCASSWDREYEQYFGPGTRLTVT.

This sequence joins TRBV18 and TRBJ2-7, with 9 bases matching TRBD2. Germline CDR1 is KGHSH and CDR2 is LQKENI. With 2 bases clipped from V and 5 bases from J, the junction kept 1 base outside the gene matches. The length of the CDR3 is 13 residues. The CDR3 bases are TGTGCCAGCTCACCAGGGACTAGCAACGAGCAGTACTTC. Translation: CASSPGTSNEQYF.

Worth noting for this clone: A far larger clone is one nucleotide away, so this likely arose from a read error. In the same sample, other DNA sequences code for this CDR3. The CDR3 sequence is CASSPITGGWENTIYF. As DNA, the CDR3 is TGCGCCAGCAGCCCGATTACAGGGGGCTGGGAAAACACCATATATTTT. The rearrangement uses TRBV4-1 and TRBJ1-3, with 9 bases lining up with TRBD1. The CDR3 is made up of 16 amino acids. Germline CDR1 MGHRA, CDR2 YSYEKL. The V segment lost 4 bases and the J segment 6 bases; nucleotides outside the gene matches: 10.

A note on this clone: The junction differs from germline at one of its ends, possibly a read error. The chain links TRBV27 to TRBJ2-1; D is possibly TRBD2 (6 bases). This CDR3 region has 12 residues. Per the germline V gene, CDR1 is MNHEY and CDR2 is SMNVEV (reference sequence). The CDR3 coding sequence is TGTGCCAGCAGTTTCGGGGGAATTGAGCGGTTCTTC. Translating gives CASSFGGIERFF.